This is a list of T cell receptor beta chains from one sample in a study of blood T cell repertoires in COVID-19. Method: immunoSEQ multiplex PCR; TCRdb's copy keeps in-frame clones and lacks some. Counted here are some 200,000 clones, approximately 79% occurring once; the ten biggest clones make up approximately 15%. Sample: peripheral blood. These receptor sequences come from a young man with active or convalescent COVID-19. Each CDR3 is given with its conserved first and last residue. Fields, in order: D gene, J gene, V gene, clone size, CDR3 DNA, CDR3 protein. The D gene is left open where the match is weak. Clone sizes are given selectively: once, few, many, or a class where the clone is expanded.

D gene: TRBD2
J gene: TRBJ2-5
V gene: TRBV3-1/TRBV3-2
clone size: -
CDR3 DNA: TGTGCCAGCAGCCAAGCCGAGCTGGGGGGGCAAGAGACCCAGTACTTC
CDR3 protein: CASSQAELGGQETQYF

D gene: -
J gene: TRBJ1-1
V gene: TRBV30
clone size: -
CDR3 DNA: TGTGCCTGGAGTGTAACGGAGGGCCTCACTGAAGCTTTCTTT
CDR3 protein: CAWSVTEGLTEAFF

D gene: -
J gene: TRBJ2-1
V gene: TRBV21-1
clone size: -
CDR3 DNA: TGTGCCAGCAGCATTCGTGCCCTGTCGACAGTTGAGCAGTTCTTC
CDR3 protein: CASSIRALSTVEQFF

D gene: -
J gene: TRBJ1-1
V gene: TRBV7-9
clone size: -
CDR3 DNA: TGTGCCAGCAGCCCGGAGAGCCGCCGCTCTGAAGCTTTCTTT
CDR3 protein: CASSPESRRSEAFF

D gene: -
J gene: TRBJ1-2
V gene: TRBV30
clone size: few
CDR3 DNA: TGTGCCTGGAGTTTTCAGGGGAACTATGGCTACACCTTC
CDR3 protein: CAWSFQGNYGYTF

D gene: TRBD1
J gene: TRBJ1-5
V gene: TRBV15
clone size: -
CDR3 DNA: TGTGCCACCAGCAGTGGAGGGGGCGGCCCTCAGCCCCAGCATTTT
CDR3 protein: CATSSGGGGPQPQHF

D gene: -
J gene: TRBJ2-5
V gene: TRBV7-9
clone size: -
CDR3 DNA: TGTGCCAGCAGCTTAGTGACAGAAGAGACCCAGTACTTC
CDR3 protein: CASSLVTEETQYF

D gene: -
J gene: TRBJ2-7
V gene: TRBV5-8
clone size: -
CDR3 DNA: TGTGCCAGCAGGTCGGGGATTCCCTACGAGCAGTACTTC
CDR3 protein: CASRSGIPYEQYF

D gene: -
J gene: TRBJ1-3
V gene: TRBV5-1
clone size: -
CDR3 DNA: TGCGCCAGCAGCCCACAGGGAGTCGGGTCTGGAAACACCATATATTTT
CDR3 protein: CASSPQGVGSGNTIYF

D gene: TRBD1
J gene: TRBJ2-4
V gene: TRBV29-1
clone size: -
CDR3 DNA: TGCAGCGTTGAATCCCCGGGACAGACCAAAAACATTCAGTACTTC
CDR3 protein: CSVESPGQTKNIQYF

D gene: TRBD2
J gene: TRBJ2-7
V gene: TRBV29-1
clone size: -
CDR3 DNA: TGCAGCGTTGAGCTAGCGGGAGGAGCCTACGAGCAGTACTTC
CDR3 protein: CSVELAGGAYEQYF

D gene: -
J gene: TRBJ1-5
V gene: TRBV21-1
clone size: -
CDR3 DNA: TGTGCCAGCGGATGGACAGGGCACAATCAGCCCCAGCATTTT
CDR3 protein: CASGWTGHNQPQHF

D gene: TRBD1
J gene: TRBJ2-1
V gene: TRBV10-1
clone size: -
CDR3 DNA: TGCGCCAGCAGCGACAGGGCTTCCCATGAGCAGTTCTTC
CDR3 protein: CASSDRASHEQFF

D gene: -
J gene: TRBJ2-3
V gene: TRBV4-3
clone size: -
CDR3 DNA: TGCGCCAGCAGCCAAGACCCGGGATCAGATACGCAGTATTTT
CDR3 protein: CASSQDPGSDTQYF

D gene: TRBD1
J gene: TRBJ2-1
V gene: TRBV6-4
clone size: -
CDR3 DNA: TGTGCCAGCATCCCGACAGGGGGCATTTTTAATGAGCAGTTCTTC
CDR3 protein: CASIPTGGIFNEQFF

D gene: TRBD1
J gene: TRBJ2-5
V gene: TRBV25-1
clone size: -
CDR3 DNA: TGTGCCAGCAGTCCCCGGGACAGGGGGCACCAAGAGACCCAGTACTTC
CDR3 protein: CASSPRDRGHQETQYF

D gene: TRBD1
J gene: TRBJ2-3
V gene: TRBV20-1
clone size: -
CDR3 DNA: TGCAGTGCTAGTCACACGGGACAGGGGATCACAGATACGCAGTATTTT
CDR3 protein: CSASHTGQGITDTQYF

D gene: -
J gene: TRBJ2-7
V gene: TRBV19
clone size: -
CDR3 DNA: TGTGCCAGTAGTACGGCAGGGTGGTACGAGCAGTACTTC
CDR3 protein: CASSTAGWYEQYF

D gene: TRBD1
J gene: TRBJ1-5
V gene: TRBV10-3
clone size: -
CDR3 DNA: TGTGCCATCATCCCGGGACAGGGGGCCGGAACGTATAGCAATCAGCCCCAGCATTTT
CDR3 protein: CAIIPGQGAGTYSNQPQHF

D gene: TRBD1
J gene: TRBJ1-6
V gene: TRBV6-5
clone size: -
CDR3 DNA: TGTGCCAGCAGTTACTCGGGACAGGGGGGTTCACCCCTCCACTTT
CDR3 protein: CASSYSGQGGSPLHF

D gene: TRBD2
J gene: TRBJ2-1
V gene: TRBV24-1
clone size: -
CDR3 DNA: TGTGCCACCACTAGCGGGACGATCAATGAGCAGTTCTTC
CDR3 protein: CATTSGTINEQFF

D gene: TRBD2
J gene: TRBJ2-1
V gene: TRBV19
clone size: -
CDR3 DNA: TGTGCCAGTAGTAGGGGACTAGAGGGCTACAATGAGCAGTTCTTC
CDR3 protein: CASSRGLEGYNEQFF

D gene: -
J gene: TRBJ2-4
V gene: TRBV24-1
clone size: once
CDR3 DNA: TGTGCCACCAGTGATGAATTTGAGTCGGACATTCAGTACTTC
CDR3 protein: CATSDEFESDIQYF

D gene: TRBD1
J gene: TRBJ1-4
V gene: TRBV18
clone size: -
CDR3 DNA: TGTGCCAGCTCATCCAGACAGGGCTTTAAGGAAAAACTGTTTTTT
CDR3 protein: CASSSRQGFKEKLFF

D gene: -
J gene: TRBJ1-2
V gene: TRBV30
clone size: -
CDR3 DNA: TGTGCCTGGTGGGAACGGGGTAACTATGGCTACACCTTC
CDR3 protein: CAWWERGNYGYTF

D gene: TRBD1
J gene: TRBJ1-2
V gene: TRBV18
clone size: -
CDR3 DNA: TGTGCCAGCTCACCCGGGACAGATGTTTACTATGGCTACACCTTC
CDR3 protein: CASSPGTDVYYGYTF

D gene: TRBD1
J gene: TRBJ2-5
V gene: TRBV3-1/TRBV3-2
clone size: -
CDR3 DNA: TGTGCCAGCAGCCAAGCCCCGGACAGGGGAAAGACCCAGTACTTC
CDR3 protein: CASSQAPDRGKTQYF

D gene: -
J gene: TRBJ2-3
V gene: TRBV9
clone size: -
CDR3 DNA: TGTGCCAGCAGCCCTAAGTCGCTGGATACGCAGTATTTT
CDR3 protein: CASSPKSLDTQYF

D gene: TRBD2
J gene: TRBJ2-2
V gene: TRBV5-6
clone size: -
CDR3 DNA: TGTGCCAGCAGCTTCGATGGCAGCGGGGGGGCGAACACCGGGGAGCTGTTTTTT
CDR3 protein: CASSFDGSGGANTGELFF

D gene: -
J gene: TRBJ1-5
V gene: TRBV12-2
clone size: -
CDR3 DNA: TGTGCAAGTCGCCCCGAGAGGGTGGGTGTTCAGCCCCAGCATTTT
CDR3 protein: CASRPERVGVQPQHF

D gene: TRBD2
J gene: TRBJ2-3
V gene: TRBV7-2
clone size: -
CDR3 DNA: TGTGCCAGCAGCTTATTCCTAGCGGCCGATCGAGATACGCAGTATTTT
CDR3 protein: CASSLFLAADRDTQYF

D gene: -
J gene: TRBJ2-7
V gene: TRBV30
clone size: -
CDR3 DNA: TGTGCCTGGAGTGTGACATCCAGCTCCTACGAGCAGTACTTC
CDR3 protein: CAWSVTSSSYEQYF

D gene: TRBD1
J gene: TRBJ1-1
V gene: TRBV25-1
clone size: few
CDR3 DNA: TGTGCCAGCGCCGACAGGGGGGCGAGCACTGAAGCTTTCTTT
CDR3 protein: CASADRGASTEAFF

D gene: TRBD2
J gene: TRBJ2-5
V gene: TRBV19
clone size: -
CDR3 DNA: TGTGCCAGTAGTATAGGCACTAGCGGTTACCAAGAGACCCAGTACTTC
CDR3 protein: CASSIGTSGYQETQYF

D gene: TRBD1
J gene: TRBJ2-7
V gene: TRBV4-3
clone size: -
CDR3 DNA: TGCGCCAGCAGCCAACGGACAGGGTACGAGCAGTACTTC
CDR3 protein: CASSQRTGYEQYF

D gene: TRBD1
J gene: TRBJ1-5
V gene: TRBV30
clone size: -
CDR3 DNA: TGTGCCTGGAGCCTCGGGACAGGGAGCAATCAGCCCCAGCATTTT
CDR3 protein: CAWSLGTGSNQPQHF

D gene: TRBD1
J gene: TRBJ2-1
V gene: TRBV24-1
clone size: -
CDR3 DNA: TGTGCCACCAGTGACCAGCCGACAGGGAGCTCCTACAATGAGCAGTTCTTC
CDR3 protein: CATSDQPTGSSYNEQFF

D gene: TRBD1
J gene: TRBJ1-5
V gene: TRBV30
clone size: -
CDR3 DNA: TGTGCCTGGAGCCCTGGTCGGGGACAGGGGGGGTATAGCAATCAGCCCCAGCATTTT
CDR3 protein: CAWSPGRGQGGYSNQPQHF

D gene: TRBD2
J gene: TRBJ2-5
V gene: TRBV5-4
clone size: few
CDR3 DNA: TGTGCCAGCAGCTTGATAGGTGGGACTAGAGGGGCTCAAGAGACCCAGTACTTC
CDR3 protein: CASSLIGGTRGAQETQYF

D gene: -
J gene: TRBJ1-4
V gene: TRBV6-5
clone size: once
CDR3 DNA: TGTGCCAGCATGGCCTGGCGGGAGATCGGTGAAAAACTGTTTTTT
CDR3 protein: CASMAWREIGEKLFF

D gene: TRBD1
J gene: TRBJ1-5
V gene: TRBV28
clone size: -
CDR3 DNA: TGTGCCAGCAGCTCCGGGACAGGCCCCCCTCGGAATCAGCCCCAGCATTTT
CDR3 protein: CASSSGTGPPRNQPQHF